This TCR beta chain emerged from a study of molecular identifiers for immune sequencing clone quantification. Findings and limits, study-wide: Clones that exceeded 20 RNA copies held over 98% of effector molecules, yet under 1% in naive cells.

Germline lookup yields CDR1 SGHVS and CDR2 FQNEAQ. V was clipped by 6 bases and J by 5 bases, with 19 bases between them. The CDR3 loop spans 15 amino acids. This clonotype was seen repeatedly, ten times or more. Its matching antigen is unknown. Library preparation followed earlier protocols using designated TCR primers. From the PCR reads, TCRdb called clonotypes with MiXCR, one entry per CDR3 protein. This table holds under 75,000 distinct CDR3 sequences, under 20% found once. The chain links TRBV7-8 to TRBJ2-5; D ambiguous. The receptor's source is a human donor in good health. Some libraries in this study had Jurkat cell RNA spiked in. Sequenced sample: naive CD8+ T cells from blood, with Jurkat cell RNA spiked in. Subset described: FACS-sorted CD8+CD4-CCR7+CD45RA+ naive T cells. The CDR3 coding sequence is TGTGCCAGCAGTCTGCGTCCCCCGCGATCGGAGACCCAGTACTTC. Amino acids: CASSLRPPRSETQYF.